The source of this T cell receptor beta chain is a study of Tregs in tolerant kidney transplant recipients. On the study more broadly: Sorting of CD4+CD25+CD127- cells followed roughly three-day belatacept mixed lymphocyte reactions, sometimes with roughly five-day graft donor restimulation. Study results and caveats: No direct test of biological reproducibility was done here.

The germline CDR1 and CDR2 sequences are MNHEY and SMNVEV (reference sequence). V lost 6 bases to trimming and J lost 9 bases, with 15 bases between them. This CDR3 is built from 13 residues. A remark on this clone: Antigen unknown.

This table comes from immunoSEQ multiplex PCR, and its TCRdb copy is limited to in-frame clones, with some not included. The table includes approximately 45,000 clones, roughly 96% detected once. Sequences were obtained from Tregs from blood cultured with allogeneic cells. The receptor was isolated from a human donor in good health. V is TRBV27 and J is TRBJ1-5; D gene ambiguous. CDR3 bases: TGTGCCAGCAGGGCGACAAGTCTAGGGCCCCAGCATTTT. Its translation: CASRATSLGPQHF.